These 13 T cell receptor beta chains originate from one sample sequenced in a study of shared clonotypes between healthy human individuals. Sequencing was performed with immunoSEQ multiplex PCR; in TCRdb, only in-frame clones are kept and a portion is missing. The table lists about 590,000 clones, 95% of them singletons. Naive CD8 cells comprised CD45RO-negative, CCR7-positively selected cells, excluding terminally differentiated effector memory CD45RA+ cells. The sample comprised naive CD8+ T cells sorted from blood. These receptors came from a woman between 25 and 40 years old in good health.

The chain recombines TRBV6-5 with TRBJ2-1; the match to TRBD2 covers 8 bases. CDR3 length: 15 residues. Germline V gene lookup returns CDR1 MNHEY and CDR2 SVGAGI. V lost 5 bases, J lost 4 bases, and 7 bases stayed unmatched. DNA for the CDR3: TGTGCCAGCAGTCCTACTAGCGGCCCTTACAATGAGCAGTTCTTC. The encoded protein is CASSPTSGPYNEQFF.

The chain joins TRBV5-8 to TRBJ2-5; 8 nucleotides agree with TRBD2. Near its end, the DNA agrees better with TRBJ2-7, so the J call may be wrong. The CDR3 is 14 amino acids. Germline CDR1 reads SGHTS; CDR2 reads YDEGEE. The CDR3 DNA follows: TGTGCCAGCAGCTCTAGCGGGCTTTCCTACGAGCAGTACTTC. This sequence encodes CASSSSGLSYEQYF.

This chain links TRBV2 with TRBJ1-1; tentative D call: TRBD1 (5 bases). V lost 5 bases and J 1 base, leaving 20 bases between the germline ends. This CDR3 is built from 17 residues. CDR1 and CDR2 (germline): SNHLY, FYNNEI. The CDR3 DNA reads as TGTGCCAGCAGTCGTAAATCAGAAGCCAGGGAGAACACTGAAGCTTTCTTT. Protein: CASSRKSEARENTEAFF.

The V call is TRBV5-1, the J call TRBJ2-1; TRBD2 aligns across 8 bases. V dropped 4 bases and J dropped 7; count of bases not matched to a gene: 13. Germline CDR1 is SGHRS and CDR2 is YFSETQ. The CDR3 extends over 16 amino acids. The CDR3 DNA is TGCGCCAGCAGCCGGGCGCAAGCGGGAGAAGTAAATGAGCAGTTCTTC. It codes for CASSRAQAGEVNEQFF.

This rearrangement joins TRBV19 to TRBJ2-5, with D maybe TRBD2 (5 bases). CDR1 is LNHDA and CDR2 is SQIVND in the germline V gene (reference sequence). V was trimmed by 4 bases and J by 3 bases, leaving 9 bases between them. The CDR3 spans 13 residues. In nucleotides, the CDR3 is TGTGCCAGTAGTAAGGACTCCGAAGAGACCCAGTACTTC. It translates to CASSKDSEETQYF. The full variable domain, completed using reference TRBV19 and TRBJ2-5, is DGGITQSPKYLFRKEGQNVTLSCEQNLNHDAMYWYRQDPGQGLRLIYYSQIVNDFQKGDIAEGYSVSREKKESFPLTVTSAQKNPTAFYLCASSKDSEETQYFGPGTRLLVL.

The rearrangement joins TRBV28 to TRBJ2-7; D ambiguous. Per germline, CDR1 MDHEN and CDR2 SYDVKM. V lost 4 bases and J 0 bases, leaving 10 bases between the germline ends. The length of the CDR3 is 14 residues. Here the CDR3 reads CASSSLWDSYEQYF. The CDR3 nucleotides read TGTGCCAGCAGTTCCCTCTGGGACTCCTACGAGCAGTACTTC.

The chain recombines TRBV27 with TRBJ2-3; the match to TRBD2 covers 8 bases. Per germline, CDR1 MNHEY and CDR2 SMNVEV (reference sequence). The CDR3 has 14 amino acids. The V and J ends lost 5 bases and 0 bases, in that order; junction bases with no gene match: 1. CDR3 coding DNA: TGTGCCAGCAGTCGGACTAGCAGCACAGATACGCAGTATTTT. It is translated as CASSRTSSTDTQYF.

The chain uses TRBV7-6 and TRBJ2-3; 12 bases are a match to TRBD2. V lost 1 base, J lost 2 bases, and 4 bases stayed unmatched. The germline V gene has CDR1 SGHVS and CDR2 FNYEAQ. The CDR3 totals 17 residues. The CDR3 region is CASSLGRLAGVTDTQYF. CDR3 in DNA: TGTGCCAGCAGCTTAGGCCGACTAGCGGGAGTCACAGATACGCAGTATTTT.

This chain joins TRBV27 and TRBJ2-1; TRBD2 matches 11 bases. Trimming at V came to 5 bases and at J to 8 bases, leaving 8 bases not matched to a gene. The CDR3 totals 15 residues. Germline loops: CDR1 MNHEY, CDR2 SMNVEV (reference sequence). The CDR3 sequence is CASSLPTSGSDEQFF. Written as DNA, the CDR3 is TGTGCCAGCAGTCTCCCTACTAGCGGGAGCGATGAGCAGTTCTTC.

J is TRBJ1-4 and V is TRBV7-9; TRBD1 aligns across 7 bases. After removal of 6 bases from V and 6 bases from J, the junction contained 10 bases not matched to a gene. The CDR3 covers 15 residues. Germline values: CDR1 SEHNR, CDR2 FQNEAQ (reference sequence). DNA for the CDR3: TGTGCCAGCAGTTCTACAGGGGACGGTTATGAAAAACTGTTTTTT. It yields the protein CASSSTGDGYEKLFF.

This chain connects TRBV5-5 to TRBJ2-7; no firm D call. CDR1 SGHKS and CDR2 YYEKEE come from the germline V gene (reference sequence). CDR3 size: 16 residues. Trimming took off 4 bases at V and 0 bases at J, with 17 bases between the two ends. The CDR3 bases are TGTGCCAGCAGCGCGCAAAGGACGGTTAGCTCCTACGAGCAGTACTTC. Its protein product is CASSAQRTVSSYEQYF.

This chain connects TRBV19 to TRBJ2-1; weak D call: TRBD2 (5 bases). Deletions cut 5 bases from V and 6 bases from J, with 14 bases between. CDR3 size: 14 residues. Germline V CDR1 and CDR2: LNHDA, SQIVND (reference sequence). DNA of the CDR3: TGTGCCAGTAGTCCTAGCTATAGTGGCAATGAGCAGTTCTTC. Its protein is CASSPSYSGNEQFF.

CDR3 nucleotides: TGCGCCAGCAGCCAAGCGCCAGGGGATTACGAGCAGTACTTC. Translated, it gives CASSQAPGDYEQYF. This rearrangement joins TRBV4-1 to TRBJ2-7; a possible D gene is TRBD1 (6 bases). The CDR3 is 14 amino acids. CDR1 is MGHRA and CDR2 is YSYEKL in the germline V gene. Trimming left V 1 base short and J 4 bases short, with 11 bases between.